The source of this TCR beta chain is a study of CD8+ T cells in alopecia areata. Regarding this clone: Its antigen is not known.

General study results and limits: In patients, TCRs were shared less clearly than in mice, and HLA may possibly be involved. Affected scalp, especially in alopecia totalis/universalis, had a higher clonality than normal scalp did.

This CDR3 comprises 19 residues. Germline V lookup: CDR1 SGDLS, CDR2 YYNGEE. Trimming took 0 bases from V and 0 from J; bases not matched to a gene: 5. Lesional scalp punch biopsies and peripheral blood were collected from alopecia areata patients. Sequencing templates came from extracted RNA that was reverse transcribed into cDNA. This table comes from immunoSEQ multiplex PCR, and its TCRdb copy is limited to in-frame clones, with some not included. The sample records fewer than 200,000 clones, just over 65% being singletons. V gene TRBV9 combines with J gene TRBJ2-1; 14 bases map to TRBD2. This TCR was recovered from a human donor with alopecia areata. The starting material was CD8+ T cells sorted from blood, obtained at week 0. CDR3 in amino acids: CASSVGTSGGMSSYNEQFF. The CDR3 nucleotides read TGTGCCAGCAGCGTAGGGACTAGCGGGGGGATGAGCTCCTACAATGAGCAGTTCTTC. The full variable domain, rest sourced from reference TRBV9 and TRBJ2-1, is DSGVTQTPKHLITATGQRVTLRCSPRSGDLSVYWYQQSLDQGLQFLIQYYNGEERAKGNILERFSAQQFPDLHSELNLSSLELGDSALYFCASSVGTSGGMSSYNEQFFGPGTRLTVL.